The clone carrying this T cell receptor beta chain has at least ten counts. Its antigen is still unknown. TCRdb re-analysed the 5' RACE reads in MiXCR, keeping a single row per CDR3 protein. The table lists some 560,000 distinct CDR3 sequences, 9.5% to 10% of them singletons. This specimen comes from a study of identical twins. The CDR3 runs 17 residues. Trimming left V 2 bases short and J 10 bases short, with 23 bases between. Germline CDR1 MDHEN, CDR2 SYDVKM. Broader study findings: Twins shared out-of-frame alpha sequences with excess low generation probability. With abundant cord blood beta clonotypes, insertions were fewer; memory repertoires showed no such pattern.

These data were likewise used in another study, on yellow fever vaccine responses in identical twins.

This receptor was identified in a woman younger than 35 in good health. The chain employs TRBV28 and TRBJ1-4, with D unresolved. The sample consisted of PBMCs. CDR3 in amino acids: CASSLRGSGVGIGKLFF. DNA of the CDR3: TGTGCCAGCAGTTTACGAGGGTCGGGCGTTGGAATTGGAAAACTGTTTTTT.